This TCR beta chain was sequenced for a study of cytomegalovirus exposure and HLA in healthy donors. V shed 0 bases and J shed 4 bases, with 7 bases lying between them. The CDR3 sequence is 13 residues long. The germline CDR1 and CDR2 sequences are KGHSH and LQKENI. The study's findings and limits: The authors later linked a missense DCLRE1C variant to TCR beta V- and J-gene trimming.

As concerns this clone: Antigen specificity is unknown.

Amplification used 60 Vbeta primers and 13 Jbeta primers. Generated by immunoSEQ multiplex PCR, the TCRdb table keeps only in-frame clones and is missing some. Seen here are roughly 180,000 clones, 70% to 80% observed once, and the top ten hold 1.3%. This sequence originates from a man between 25 and 39 years old in good health and CMV-seronegative. V gene TRBV18 combines with J gene TRBJ2-7; D unclear. Sequenced: PBMCs. The CDR3 bases are TGTGCCAGCTCACCACCGGTCACTTACGAGCAGTACTTC. Translating it yields CASSPPVTYEQYF.